The clone carrying this TCR beta chain occurred once. Generated by immunoSEQ multiplex PCR, the TCRdb table keeps only in-frame clones and is missing some. Of about 130,000 clones listed, about 95% are singletons. The V segment lost 4 bases and the J segment 2 bases; nucleotides outside the gene matches: 7. CDR1 is SGDLS and CDR2 is YYNGEE in the germline V gene. The CDR3 length is 15 residues. The data are from a study of control samples from healthy donors and cancer patients. Sequencing was done on a sample of PBMCs. This clonotype was obtained from a man between 60 and 75 years old with colorectal cancer. The chain recombines TRBV9 with TRBJ2-7; 9 bases fit TRBD2. The CDR3 loop reads CASSPSGLAAYEQYF. CDR3 nucleotide sequence: TGTGCCAGCAGCCCATCGGGACTAGCCGCCTACGAGCAGTACTTC.